Listed below are T cell receptor beta chains from one sample, sequenced in a study of long-term antiretroviral therapy in people with HIV. Method: immunoSEQ multiplex PCR; TCRdb's copy keeps in-frame clones and lacks some. The profile covers 15,000 to 20,000 clones, with approximately 95% appearing a single time and 1.2% to 1.5% taken by the ten largest. The specimen comprised unsorted PBMCs, sampled around 10 years after starting antiretroviral therapy. The receptors originated from a man aged 25 to 40 with HIV. Each CDR3 is given with its conserved first and last residue. The order of the fields is clone size, D gene, V gene, J gene, CDR3 protein, CDR3 DNA. A D gene is named only where the DNA matches it firmly. Clone size is stated in some rows and not others, as once, few, many or a class when expanded.

>-|-|TRBV4-1|TRBJ2-7
CASSPRATETYEQYF
TGCGCCAGCAGCCCCAGGGCGACAGAAACCTACGAGCAGTACTTC
>-|-|TRBV2|TRBJ1-2
CASSEEAWGDTF
TGTGCCAGCAGTGAAGAAGCCTGGGGGGACACCTTC
>-|-|TRBV19|TRBJ1-6
CASSIGGDHPLHF
TGTGCCAGTAGTATTGGGGGCGATCACCCCCTCCACTTT
>-|TRBD2|TRBV7-8|TRBJ2-3
CASSSTSGARDTQYF
TGTGCCAGCAGCTCGACTAGCGGGGCGAGAGATACGCAGTATTTT
>-|-|TRBV11-2|TRBJ2-5
CASSHGQPQETQYF
TGTGCCAGCAGCCACGGACAGCCCCAAGAGACCCAGTACTTC
>-|-|TRBV9|TRBJ2-4
CASSLGWGKNIQYF
TGTGCCAGCAGCCTAGGGTGGGGCAAAAACATTCAGTACTTC
>-|TRBD1|TRBV10-3|TRBJ1-6
CAISGGSRTGDYNSPLHF
TGTGCCATCAGTGGGGGGTCTCGGACAGGGGACTATAATTCACCCCTCCACTTT
>-|-|TRBV19|TRBJ1-1
CASSLMNTEAFF
TGTGCCAGTTCCCTCATGAACACTGAAGCTTTCTTT
>-|-|TRBV6-4|TRBJ2-2
CASSDSFAGPGGTGELFF
TGTGCCAGCAGTGACTCGTTTGCGGGGCCCGGGGGCACCGGGGAGCTGTTTTTT
>-|TRBD1|TRBV7-9|TRBJ2-3
CASSRGQDTDTQYF
TGTGCCAGCAGCCGGGGACAGGACACAGATACGCAGTATTTT
>-|TRBD2|TRBV18|TRBJ2-5
CASSLATSGPHETQYF
TGTGCCAGCTCACTCGCGACTAGCGGCCCCCACGAGACCCAGTACTTC
>-|TRBD2|TRBV5-6|TRBJ2-7
CASSLFGGASYEQYF
TGTGCCAGCAGCTTGTTCGGGGGGGCTTCCTACGAGCAGTACTTC
>-|-|TRBV9|TRBJ2-2
CASSEGGELFF
TGTGCCAGCAGCGAGGGCGGGGAGCTGTTTTTT
>-|-|TRBV6-1|TRBJ1-1
CASSEGGGPNTEAFF
TGTGCCAGCAGTGAAGGTGGGGGGCCGAACACTGAAGCTTTCTTT
>-|TRBD1|TRBV16|TRBJ1-6
CASSHSQGAGSPLHF
TGTGCCAGCAGCCATTCACAGGGGGCCGGTTCACCCCTCCACTTT
>-|-|TRBV7-2|TRBJ1-5
CASSPGPLNQPQHF
TGTGCCAGCAGCCCCGGGCCGCTTAATCAGCCCCAGCATTTT
>-|TRBD1|TRBV2|TRBJ1-4
CASKGTGGEKLFF
TGTGCCAGCAAAGGGACAGGGGGTGAAAAACTGTTTTTT
>-|TRBD1|TRBV5-1|TRBJ2-7
CASSTQGVYEQYF
TGCGCCAGCAGTACACAGGGGGTGTACGAGCAGTACTTC
>-|-|TRBV28|TRBJ2-3
CASSLDRNTDTQYF
TGTGCCAGCAGCCTAGACAGGAACACAGATACGCAGTATTTT
>-|-|TRBV19|TRBJ1-3
CASTLGLHSGNTIYF
TGTGCCAGTACTCTGGGACTACACTCTGGAAACACCATATATTTT
>once|-|TRBV5-4|TRBJ2-3
CASSLVAGGTDTQYF
TGTGCCAGCAGCTTGGTGGCTGGGGGCACAGATACGCAGTATTTT
>-|-|TRBV2|TRBJ2-1
CASAGSESSYNEQFF
TGTGCCAGCGCAGGGTCGGAAAGCTCCTACAATGAGCAGTTCTTC
>-|TRBD1|TRBV28|TRBJ1-2
CASRWTGGGYGYTF
TGTGCCAGCAGATGGACAGGGGGAGGTTATGGCTACACCTTC
>-|-|TRBV2|TRBJ2-7
CASSEYGQRDYEQYF
TGTGCCAGCAGTGAATACGGCCAGAGGGACTACGAGCAGTACTTC
>-|-|TRBV19|TRBJ1-4
CASSPDVLAGGEKLFF
TGTGCCAGTAGCCCCGACGTGCTAGCGGGAGGGGAAAAACTGTTTTTT
>-|-|TRBV4-2|TRBJ1-2
CASSQEYTRSDNYGYTF
TGTGCCAGCAGCCAAGAGTATACCAGGTCAGATAACTATGGCTACACCTTC
>-|-|TRBV2|TRBJ2-1
CASSIQGNDNEQFF
TGTGCCAGCAGTATCCAGGGCAACGACAATGAGCAGTTCTTC
>-|-|TRBV2|TRBJ2-2
CASSEGRGAGELFF
TGTGCCAGCAGTGAAGGTCGAGGGGCCGGGGAGCTGTTTTTT
>once|-|TRBV28|TRBJ2-1
CASSLTGYNEQFF
TGTGCCAGCAGCCTCACAGGGTACAATGAGCAGTTCTTC
>few|TRBD1|TRBV29-1|TRBJ1-1
CSVDRGLNTEAFF
TGCAGCGTGGACAGGGGGCTGAACACTGAAGCTTTCTTT
>-|-|TRBV30|TRBJ2-7
CAWSVQPYEQYF
TGTGCCTGGAGTGTCCAGCCCTACGAGCAGTACTTC
>-|-|TRBV6-1|TRBJ2-4
CASREWGEAKNIQYF
TGTGCCAGCAGGGAGTGGGGTGAAGCCAAAAACATTCAGTACTTC
>-|-|TRBV30|TRBJ2-1
CAWRVPYNEQFF
TGTGCCTGGAGAGTCCCCTACAATGAGCAGTTCTTC
>-|TRBD1|TRBV5-6|TRBJ2-1
CASSLLGDRGLHEQFF
TGTGCCAGCAGCTTGTTAGGCGACAGGGGGCTTCATGAGCAGTTCTTC
>-|-|TRBV7-3|TRBJ2-1
CASSLEGGWNEQFF
TGTGCCAGCAGCTTAGAGGGGGGTTGGAATGAGCAGTTCTTC
>-|-|TRBV18|TRBJ1-6
CASSPAEKGYYNSPLHF
TGTGCCAGCTCACCTGCGGAAAAGGGATATTATAATTCACCCCTCCACTTT